This T cell receptor (beta chain) came from a study of cytomegalovirus exposure and HLA in healthy donors. Researchers ran the PCR with 60 Vbeta and 13 Jbeta primers. Profiling relied on immunoSEQ multiplex PCR, and the TCRdb table lists in-frame clones only, not all of them. The repertoire holds 50,000 to 70,000 clones, with about 77% as singletons. CDR3 size: 17 residues. The germline V gene has CDR1 SEHNR and CDR2 FQNEAQ (reference sequence). V lost 2 bases and J 6 bases, leaving 23 bases between the germline ends. The clonotype comes from a man in his thirties or forties in good health and CMV-seropositive. J is TRBJ2-7 and V is TRBV7-9, with TRBD1 as a possible D gene (5 bases). The sample taken for sequencing was PBMCs. The CDR3 reads CASSLNSRGREKGEQYF. The CDR3 DNA sequence: TGTGCCAGCAGCTTAAACTCCCGTGGCAGGGAAAAGGGCGAGCAGTACTTC.